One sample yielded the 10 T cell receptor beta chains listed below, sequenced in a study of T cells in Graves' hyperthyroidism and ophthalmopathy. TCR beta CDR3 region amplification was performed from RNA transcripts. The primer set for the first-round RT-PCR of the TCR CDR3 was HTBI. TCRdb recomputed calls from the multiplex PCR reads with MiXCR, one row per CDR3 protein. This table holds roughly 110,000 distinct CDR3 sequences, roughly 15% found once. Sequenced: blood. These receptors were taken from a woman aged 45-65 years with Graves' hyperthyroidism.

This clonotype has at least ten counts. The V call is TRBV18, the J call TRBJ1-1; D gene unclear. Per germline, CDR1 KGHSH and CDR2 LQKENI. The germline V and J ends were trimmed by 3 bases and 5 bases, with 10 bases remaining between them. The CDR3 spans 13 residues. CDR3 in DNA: TGTGCCAGCTCACCGGCTATAGAGACTGAAGCTTTCTTT. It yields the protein CASSPAIETEAFF.

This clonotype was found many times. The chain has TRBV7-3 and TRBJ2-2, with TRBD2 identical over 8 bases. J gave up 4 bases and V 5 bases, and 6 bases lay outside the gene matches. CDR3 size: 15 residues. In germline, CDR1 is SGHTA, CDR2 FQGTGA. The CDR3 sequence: CASSGSGSRTGELFF. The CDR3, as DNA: TGTGCCAGCAGCGGAAGCGGGAGTCGCACCGGGGAGCTGTTTTTT.

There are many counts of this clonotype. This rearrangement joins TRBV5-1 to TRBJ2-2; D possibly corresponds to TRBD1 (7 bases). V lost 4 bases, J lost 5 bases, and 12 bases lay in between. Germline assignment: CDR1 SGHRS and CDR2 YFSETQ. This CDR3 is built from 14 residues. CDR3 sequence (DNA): TGCGCCAGCAGCGCGGGACAGAAAACCGGGGAGCTGTTTTTT. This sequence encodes CASSAGQKTGELFF. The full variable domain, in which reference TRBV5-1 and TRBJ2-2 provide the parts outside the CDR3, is KAGVTQTPRYLIKTRGQQVTLSCSPISGHRSVSWYQQTPGQGLQFLFEYFSETQRNKGNFPGRFSGRQFSNSRSEMNVSTLELGDSALYLCASSAGQKTGELFFGEGSRLTVL.

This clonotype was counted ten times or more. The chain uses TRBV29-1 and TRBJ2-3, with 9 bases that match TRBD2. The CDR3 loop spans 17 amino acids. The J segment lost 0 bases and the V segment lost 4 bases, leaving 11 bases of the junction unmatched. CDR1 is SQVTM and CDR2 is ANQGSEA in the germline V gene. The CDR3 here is CSVAPLAGFSSTDTQYF. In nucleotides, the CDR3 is TGCAGCGTTGCCCCTCTAGCGGGGTTTTCTAGCACAGATACGCAGTATTTT.

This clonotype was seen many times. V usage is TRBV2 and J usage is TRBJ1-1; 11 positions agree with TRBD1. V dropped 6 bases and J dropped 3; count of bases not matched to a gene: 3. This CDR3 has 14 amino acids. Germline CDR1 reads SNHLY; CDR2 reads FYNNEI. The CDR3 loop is CASRGTGGDTEAFF. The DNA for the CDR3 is TGTGCCAGCAGGGGGACAGGGGGTGACACTGAAGCTTTCTTT. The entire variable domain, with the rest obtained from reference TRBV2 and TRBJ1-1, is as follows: EPEVTQTPSHQVTQMGQEVILRCVPISNHLYFYWYRQILGQKVEFLVSFYNNEISEKSEIFDDQFSVERPDGSNFTLKIRSTKLEDSAMYFCASRGTGGDTEAFFGQGTRLTVV.

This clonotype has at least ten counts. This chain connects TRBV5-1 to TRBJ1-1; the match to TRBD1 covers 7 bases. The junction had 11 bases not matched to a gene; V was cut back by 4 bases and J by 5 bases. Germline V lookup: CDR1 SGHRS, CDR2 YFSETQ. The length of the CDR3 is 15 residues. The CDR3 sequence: CASSAGQLKGTEAFF. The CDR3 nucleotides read TGCGCCAGCAGCGCGGGACAGCTCAAGGGAACTGAAGCTTTCTTT. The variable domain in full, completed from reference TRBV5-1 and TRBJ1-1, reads KAGVTQTPRYLIKTRGQQVTLSCSPISGHRSVSWYQQTPGQGLQFLFEYFSETQRNKGNFPGRFSGRQFSNSRSEMNVSTLELGDSALYLCASSAGQLKGTEAFFGQGTRLTVV.

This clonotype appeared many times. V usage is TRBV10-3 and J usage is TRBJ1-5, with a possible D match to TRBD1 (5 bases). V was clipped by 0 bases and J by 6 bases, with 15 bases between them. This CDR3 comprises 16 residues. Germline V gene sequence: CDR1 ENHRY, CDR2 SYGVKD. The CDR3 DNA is TGTGCCATCAGTGAGTCACAAGGGGACGTCGGTCAGCCCCAGCATTTT. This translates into CAISESQGDVGQPQHF.

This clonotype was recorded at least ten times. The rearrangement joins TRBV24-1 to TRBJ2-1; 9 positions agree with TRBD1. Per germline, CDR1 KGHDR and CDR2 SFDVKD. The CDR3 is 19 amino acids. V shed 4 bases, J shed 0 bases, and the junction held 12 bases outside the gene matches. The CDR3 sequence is CATSDTLHRGHRSYNEQFF. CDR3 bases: TGTGCCACCAGTGACACTCTCCACAGGGGGCACCGCTCCTACAATGAGCAGTTCTTC.

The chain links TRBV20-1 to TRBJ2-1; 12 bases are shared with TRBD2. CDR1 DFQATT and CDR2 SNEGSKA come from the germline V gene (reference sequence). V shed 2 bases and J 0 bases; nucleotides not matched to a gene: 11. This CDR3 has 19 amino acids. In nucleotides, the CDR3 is TGCAGTGCTAGAACACTAGCGGGAGGTCTCACTTCCTCCTACAATGAGCAGTTCTTC. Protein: CSARTLAGGLTSSYNEQFF.

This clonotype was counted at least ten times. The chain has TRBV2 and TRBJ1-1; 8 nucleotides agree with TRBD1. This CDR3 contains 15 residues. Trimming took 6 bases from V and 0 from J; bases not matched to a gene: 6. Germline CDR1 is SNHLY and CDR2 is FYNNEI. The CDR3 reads CASRGQGNMNTEAFF. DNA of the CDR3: TGTGCCAGCAGAGGACAGGGAAATATGAACACTGAAGCTTTCTTT.